The rows below give T cell receptor beta chains drawn from one sample of a study of blood T cells in healthy people across ages. TCRdb passed the 5' RACE reads through MiXCR, listing each CDR3 protein once. The sample holds 1.5 million to 2 million distinct CDR3 sequences, approximately 30% seen once. The sample taken for sequencing was blood. The origin of the receptors is a young woman in good health. Each CDR3 is given with its conserved first and last residue. Each record gives: V gene, clone size, D gene, J gene, CDR3 protein, CDR3 DNA. D genes are given only for firm matches. Size is stated for part of the rows, as once, few or many counts, or as a class when the clone is expanded.

TRBV6-5,-,TRBD1,TRBJ1-1,CASSYSDRFSQAFF,TGTGCCAGCAGTTACTCGGACAGGTTTTCCCAAGCTTTCTTT
TRBV10-3,-,TRBD2,TRBJ2-7,CTISELAGTLQYF,TGTACCATCAGTGAGCTAGCGGGTACTTTGCAGTACTTC
TRBV3-1,-,-,TRBJ2-7,CASSRMSSAPGEQYF,TGTGCCAGCAGCCGCATGAGTAGCGCCCCCGGCGAGCAGTACTTC
TRBV29-1,many,-,TRBJ2-7,CSVETLTFRPPTYEQYF,TGCAGCGTTGAAACCCTCACCTTCCGTCCGCCCACCTACGAGCAGTACTTC
TRBV29-1,few,-,TRBJ2-5,CSVLGSETQYF,TGCAGCGTTTTAGGTTCGGAGACCCAGTACTTC
TRBV21-1,many,-,TRBJ2-7,CASSKGEGSCGEQYF,TGTGCCAGCAGCAAGGGGGAGGGGTCCTGCGGCGAGCAGTACTTC
TRBV20-1,-,-,TRBJ2-3,CSASRGEGTDTQYF,TGCAGTGCTTCCAGGGGGGAAGGCACAGATACGCAGTATTTT
TRBV7-2,-,-,TRBJ2-2,CASSPPGLRITGELFF,TGTGCCAGCAGCCCACCAGGACTGAGAATCACCGGGGAGCTGTTTTTT
TRBV7-9,-,TRBD1,TRBJ2-7,CASSSRDSRAREQYF,TGTGCCAGCAGCTCTCGGGACAGCAGAGCGCGCGAGCAGTACTTC
TRBV7-2,many,-,TRBJ2-5,CASSLGTGRETQYF,TGTGCCAGCAGCTTAGGCACAGGCCGGGAGACCCAGTACTTC
TRBV11-2,-,TRBD2,TRBJ2-7,CSSSLATSGSRYGQYF,TGTTCCAGCAGCTTGGCTACTAGCGGGAGCCGCTACGGGCAGTACTTC
TRBV10-2,few,-,TRBJ2-7,CASSDPRLEVSYEQYF,TGCGCCAGCAGTGACCCCCGACTGGAGGTCTCCTACGAGCAGTACTTC
TRBV24-1,-,TRBD1,TRBJ2-7,CARLGQGGPYEQYF,TGTGCCAGGCTCGGACAGGGGGGTCCCTACGAGCAGTACTTC
TRBV10-3,few,TRBD2,TRBJ2-1,CAISSLAGSPYEQFF,TGTGCCATCAGTAGCTTAGCGGGATCCCCCTATGAGCAGTTCTTC
TRBV5-5,few,-,TRBJ1-2,CASSPQLLVDRGYTF,TGTGCCAGCAGCCCCCAACTGCTCGTGGACCGCGGCTACACCTTC
TRBV6-1,many,-,TRBJ2-7,CASSAQGRPKYEQYF,TGTGCCAGCAGTGCCCAGGGGCGGCCTAAATACGAGCAGTACTTC
TRBV10-3,many,-,TRBJ1-2,CAIRGSANYGYTF,TGTGCCATCAGGGGGTCCGCTAACTATGGCTACACCTTC
TRBV6-1,-,-,TRBJ2-1,CASANRLFGEQFF,TGTGCCAGCGCGAACCGGCTTTTCGGTGAGCAGTTCTTC
TRBV2,-,-,TRBJ1-1,CASQDFSRDTEAFF,TGTGCCAGTCAGGACTTCTCTCGAGACACTGAAGCTTTCTTT
TRBV12-3/TRBV12-4,-,-,TRBJ1-5,CTSSLTSNQPQHF,TGTACCAGCAGTTTGACAAGCAATCAGCCCCAGCATTTT
TRBV11-2,-,-,TRBJ1-2,CASSLVGIYGYTF,TGTGCCAGCAGCTTAGTTGGCATCTATGGCTACACCTTC
TRBV9,few,-,TRBJ2-5,CASSVGPPVRGGAQETQYF,TGTGCCAGCAGCGTAGGTCCCCCCGTTCGGGGCGGGGCCCAAGAGACCCAGTACTTC
TRBV27,-,-,TRBJ1-5,CASTLRLGTNQPQHF,TGTGCCAGCACCCTCAGGTTGGGTACCAATCAGCCCCAGCATTTT
TRBV7-9,few,TRBD2,TRBJ2-7,CASSLLAGGPEEQYF,TGTGCCAGCAGCCTACTAGCGGGAGGGCCGGAGGAGCAGTACTTC
TRBV3-1,-,-,TRBJ2-3,CASSRPGGGTSTDTQYF,TGTGCCAGCAGCCGCCCTGGGGGCGGGACTAGCACAGATACGCAGTATTTT
TRBV19,few,TRBD1,TRBJ2-3,CASSVDRGPTDTQYF,TGTGCCAGTAGTGTGGACAGGGGTCCCACAGATACGCAGTATTTT
TRBV30,-,TRBD1,TRBJ1-5,CAWSQGGNQPQHF,TGTGCCTGGAGCCAGGGGGGTAATCAGCCCCAGCATTTT
TRBV7-2,many,-,TRBJ1-5,CASSPRGQPQHF,TGTGCCAGCAGCCCCCGGGGCCAGCCCCAGCATTTT
TRBV7-2,-,TRBD1,TRBJ1-6,CASSSRQGHNSPLHF,TGTGCCAGCAGCTCCAGACAGGGCCATAATTCACCCCTCCACTTT
TRBV7-2,-,TRBD2,TRBJ2-7,CASSLQAGTSGIHYEQYF,TGTGCCAGCAGCTTACAGGCCGGGACTAGCGGGATCCACTACGAGCAGTACTTC
TRBV7-9,-,TRBD2,TRBJ2-7,CAGQTSGTYEQYF,TGTGCCGGCCAGACTAGCGGGACCTACGAGCAGTACTTC
TRBV18,few,-,TRBJ2-7,CASSPQGGREQYF,TGTGCCAGCTCACCCCAAGGCGGGCGCGAGCAGTACTTC
TRBV6-2/TRBV6-3,-,TRBD2,TRBJ2-1,CASSYGLAGGGQFF,TGTGCCAGCAGTTACGGACTAGCGGGAGGAGGGCAGTTCTTC
TRBV14,once,TRBD2,TRBJ2-3,CASNQDLAGPTDTQYF,TGTGCCAGCAACCAAGATCTAGCGGGGCCCACAGATACGCAGTATTTT
TRBV6-2/TRBV6-3,-,TRBD1,TRBJ2-2,CASSPHDRGLTGELFF,TGTGCCAGCAGTCCACACGACAGGGGGCTCACCGGGGAGCTGTTTTTT
TRBV5-1,-,-,TRBJ2-5,CATLGGTGRCPDETQYF,TGCGCCACCCTGGGGGGGACAGGCAGATGTCCAGACGAGACCCAGTACTTC
TRBV7-6,-,-,TRBJ2-7,CTSSLRARGRREQYF,TGTACCAGCAGCTTGAGGGCGAGAGGGCGGAGGGAGCAGTACTTC
TRBV6-2/TRBV6-3,few,-,TRBJ2-1,CASKQFLLFNEQFF,TGTGCCAGCAAACAGTTCTTGCTCTTCAATGAGCAGTTCTTC
TRBV7-2,-,TRBD2,TRBJ2-7,CASSLWGGGAFEQYF,TGTGCCAGCAGCTTATGGGGCGGGGGGGCGTTCGAGCAGTACTTC
TRBV7-3,few,-,TRBJ1-1,CASSLGSLDEGAEAFF,TGTGCCAGCAGCTTAGGGTCGTTGGATGAGGGGGCTGAAGCTTTCTTT
TRBV7-9,few,-,TRBJ2-2,CASSPRWGETGELFF,TGTGCCAGCAGCCCGCGGTGGGGCGAAACCGGGGAGCTGTTTTTT
TRBV11-2,-,-,TRBJ2-3,CASSLVIGGDTQYF,TGTGCCAGCAGCTTAGTCATTGGGGGAGATACGCAGTATTTT
TRBV7-9,-,-,TRBJ1-4,CVSSPQGYNEKLFF,TGTGTCAGCAGCCCACAGGGTTACAATGAAAAACTGTTTTTT
TRBV11-1,-,-,TRBJ1-3,CASSPRSGRENTIYF,TGTGCCAGCAGCCCTCGTTCGGGACGCGAAAACACCATATATTTT
TRBV20-1,few,TRBD2,TRBJ2-1,CSARGGSRGPYNEQFF,TGCAGTGCTAGGGGAGGGTCGAGGGGTCCCTACAATGAGCAGTTCTTC
TRBV3-1,few,-,TRBJ2-5,CASSQPVGGFNARETQYF,TGTGCCAGCAGCCAGCCCGTCGGGGGTTTTAATGCGCGAGAGACCCAGTACTTC
TRBV5-1,-,-,TRBJ2-2,CASSLVPGLTGELFF,TGCGCCAGCAGCTTGGTTCCGGGGCTCACCGGGGAGCTGTTTTTT
TRBV28,many,-,TRBJ1-6,CASKLGQPVGSPLHF,TGTGCCAGCAAGCTAGGACAGCCTGTGGGATCACCCCTCCACTTT
TRBV6-6,-,TRBD1,TRBJ1-5,CASRGDRGQPQHF,TGTGCCAGCAGAGGGGACAGGGGACAGCCCCAGCATTTT
TRBV25-1,many,-,TRBJ2-6,CASSVTGANVLTF,TGTGCCAGCAGCGTGACTGGGGCCAACGTCCTGACTTTC
TRBV11-2,few,-,TRBJ2-3,CASSPEAADTQYF,TGTGCCAGCAGCCCCGAGGCAGCAGATACGCAGTATTTT
TRBV7-2,-,TRBD2,TRBJ2-3,CASSPSRSGLVPRERYF,TGTGCCAGCAGTCCGAGTCGCTCGGGACTAGTTCCTAGGGAACGGTATTTT
TRBV6-6,-,-,TRBJ1-5,CASSYSTWGGQPQHF,TGTGCCAGCAGTTACTCGACGTGGGGTGGACAGCCCCAGCATTTT
TRBV2,-,-,TRBJ2-5,CTSSEERAGKETQYF,TGTACCAGCAGTGAAGAGAGAGCAGGGAAGGAGACCCAGTACTTC